This T cell receptor (beta chain) was captured in a study of blood T cell repertoires in COVID-19. Study as a whole: The United States, Italy and Spain provided the acute and convalescent COVID-19 samples.

Repertoires were generated with immunoSEQ multiplex PCR, while TCRdb's copy carries only in-frame clones and drops some. The sample contains about 390,000 clones, roughly 86% of which appear only once. In germline, CDR1 is SGHNT, CDR2 YYREEE (reference sequence). The CDR3 covers 15 residues. Germline trimming cut 6 bases from V and 4 bases from J; bases unmatched to any gene: 10. The sample comprised peripheral blood. The clonotype originates from a woman in her sixties or seventies with COVID-19, enrolled during active disease. The genes are TRBV5-4 and TRBJ1-2; 9 positions match TRBD1. The CDR3 region is CASKSGTGLGYGYTF. In DNA, the CDR3 is TGTGCCAGCAAATCCGGGACAGGGCTTGGCTATGGCTACACCTTC.